This passage covers 27 T cell receptor beta chains from one sample sequenced in a study of shared clonotypes between healthy human individuals. Method: immunoSEQ multiplex PCR; TCRdb's copy keeps in-frame clones and lacks some. The sample lists nearly 1,000,000 clones, more than 75% occurring once. Sequenced input: memory CD4+ T cells sorted from blood. Regarding subset: CD45RA-negative fraction. The origin of the receptors is a man aged 18 to 35 in good health.

The V gene is TRBV5-1, the J gene TRBJ2-3, with 13 bases fitting TRBD2. The CDR3 contains 17 residues. The germline gives CDR1 SGHRS, CDR2 YFSETQ. J gave up 4 bases and V 4 bases, and 9 bases lay outside the gene matches. The CDR3, as DNA: TGCGCCAGCAGCCCCTATTGGACTAGCGGGAGCTCAGATACGCAGTATTTT. It specifies CASSPYWTSGSSDTQYF.

This clone was recorded only once. The V and J genes are TRBV5-1 and TRBJ2-5, with 9 bases matching TRBD2. The ends lost 5 bases at V and 2 bases at J; junction bases unmatched: 4. CDR3 length equals 14 residues. In germline, CDR1 is SGHRS, CDR2 YFSETQ. The CDR3 DNA reads TGCGCCAGCAGGCCCCTAGCGGGGCAAGAGACCCAGTACTTC. Encoded protein: CASRPLAGQETQYF.

V usage is TRBV28 and J usage is TRBJ2-3, with 13 nucleotides matching TRBD2. The CDR3 contains 19 residues. V dropped 3 bases and J dropped 5; count of bases not matched to a gene: 14. Germline V gene data show CDR1 as MDHEN and CDR2 as SYDVKM. In DNA form, the CDR3 reads TGTGCCAGCAGTTTCTCTAAAACTAGCGGGGGGGCGACAAGAGATACGCAGTATTTT. It translates to CASSFSKTSGGATRDTQYF.

This clone was seen only once. V is TRBV7-3 and J is TRBJ2-1; perhaps TRBD2 as D (6 bases). The CDR3 is 15 residues long. The germline CDR1 and CDR2 sequences are SGHTA and FQGTGA. Trimming took 1 base from V and 5 from J, leaving 12 bases between them. CDR3: CASSLSGTSHNEQFF. The CDR3 DNA reads as TGTGCCAGCAGCTTAAGTGGGACTTCTCACAATGAGCAGTTCTTC.

Here the CDR3 reads CASIPDRGRTEQFF. The CDR3 coding sequence is TGTGCCAGCATCCCGGACAGGGGTAGGACTGAGCAGTTCTTC. This rearrangement joins TRBV7-2 to TRBJ2-1; 9 bases match TRBD1. The CDR3 extends over 14 amino acids. The V gene's germline CDR1 is SGHTA and CDR2 FQGNSA. V was clipped by 7 bases and J by 9 bases; unmatched bases: 10.

The V gene is TRBV7-8, the J gene TRBJ1-2, with a weak D call TRBD1 (5 bases). The V and J ends lost 2 bases and 4 bases respectively, with 14 bases between them. Germline V gene sequence: CDR1 SGHVS, CDR2 FQNEAQ. The CDR3 totals 15 residues. The CDR3 loop reads CASSLSLGRAYGYTF. CDR3 in DNA: TGTGCCAGCAGCTTAAGTCTGGGCAGGGCCTATGGCTACACCTTC.

This clone was observed at least ten times. This chain connects TRBV7-2 to TRBJ2-1, with D tentatively TRBD2 (5 bases). The germline CDR1 and CDR2 sequences are SGHTA and FQGNSA. This CDR3 has 13 amino acids. V dropped 3 bases and J dropped 9 bases, with 12 bases sitting between them. The CDR3 is CASSLRTGLEQFF. The CDR3 nucleotides are TGTGCCAGCAGCTTGAGGACTGGACTTGAGCAGTTCTTC.

The CDR3 coding sequence is TGTGCCAGCAGTTTAACGGATCCTAGCACAGATACGCAGTATTTT. Translated, it gives CASSLTDPSTDTQYF. The genes are TRBV27 and TRBJ2-3; D gene ambiguous. Trimming cost V 2 bases and J 0 bases, with 9 bases left between them. This CDR3 spans 15 amino acids. Germline-derived CDR1 and CDR2 are MNHEY and SMNVEV (reference sequence).

The chain is built from TRBV5-1 and TRBJ2-3, with TRBD2 identical over 9 bases. Germline V lookup: CDR1 SGHRS, CDR2 YFSETQ. The CDR3 spans 16 residues. J lost 2 bases, V lost 3 bases, and 7 bases had no gene match. CDR3 nucleotides: TGCGCCAGCAGCTCTGGGAGCGGGGGGAACACAGATACGCAGTATTTT. This sequence encodes CASSSGSGGNTDTQYF. The complete variable domain, with remaining parts taken from reference TRBV5-1 and TRBJ2-3, reads KAGVTQTPRYLIKTRGQQVTLSCSPISGHRSVSWYQQTPGQGLQFLFEYFSETQRNKGNFPGRFSGRQFSNSRSEMNVSTLELGDSALYLCASSSGSGGNTDTQYFGPGTRLTVL.

The J gene is TRBJ2-6, the V gene TRBV5-4; D might be TRBD2 (6 bases). Germline CDR1 reads SGHNT; CDR2 reads YYREEE (reference sequence). The CDR3 runs 14 residues. The V and J ends lost 6 bases and 10 bases respectively, with 17 bases between them. The CDR3 loop reads CASTSNGGRNVLTF. The CDR3 DNA follows: TGTGCCAGCACGTCAAATGGAGGGCGAAACGTCCTGACTTTC. The whole variable domain, filled in from reference TRBV5-4 and TRBJ2-6, reads ETGVTQSPTHLIKTRGQQVTLRCSSQSGHNTVSWYQQALGQGPQFIFQYYREEENGRGNFPPRFSGLQFPNYSSELNVNALELDDSALYLCASTSNGGRNVLTFGAGSRLTVL.

This clone is a singleton in its sample. The chain carries TRBV11-2 and TRBJ2-1, with D possibly TRBD1 on 5 matching bases. CDR1 is SGHAT and CDR2 is FQNNGV in the germline V gene. CDR3 length: 13 amino acids. V gave up 4 bases and J gave up 7 bases, with 11 bases separating them. CDR3 in amino acids: CASSWTSSNEQFF. For the CDR3, the DNA is TGTGCCAGCAGCTGGACATCTTCGAATGAGCAGTTCTTC.

This clone has a single count. This chain uses TRBV15 with TRBJ1-1; unclear D gene. The CDR3 has 14 residues. The germline V gene has CDR1 LNHNV and CDR2 YYDKDF (reference sequence). Trimming shortened V by 0 bases and J by 1 base, and 6 bases separated the two germline ends. The CDR3 region has the DNA TGTGCCACCAGCAGAGAACGGCGGAACACTGAAGCTTTCTTT. Encoded protein: CATSRERRNTEAFF.

The rearrangement joins TRBV10-2 to TRBJ2-3, with D perhaps TRBD2 (5 bases). The CDR3 contains 14 residues. Germline CDR1 is WSHSY and CDR2 is SAAADI. Trimming left V 5 bases short and J 8 bases short, with 17 bases between. CDR3 sequence (DNA): TGCGCCAGCAGTTATATATTGACCCGGGGTACGCAGTATTTT. This sequence encodes CASSYILTRGTQYF.

The genes are TRBV5-1 and TRBJ2-3; D is undetermined. Germline CDR1 reads SGHRS; CDR2 reads YFSETQ. Trimming shortened V by 3 bases and J by 0 bases, and 2 bases separated the two germline ends. This CDR3 is built from 12 residues. CDR3 sequence reads: CASSSSTDTQYF. CDR3 nucleotide sequence: TGCGCCAGCAGCTCCAGCACAGATACGCAGTATTTT. Filled out from reference TRBV5-1 and TRBJ2-3, the complete variable domain reads KAGVTQTPRYLIKTRGQQVTLSCSPISGHRSVSWYQQTPGQGLQFLFEYFSETQRNKGNFPGRFSGRQFSNSRSEMNVSTLELGDSALYLCASSSSTDTQYFGPGTRLTVL.

This clone was observed a single time. This sample includes further DNA sequences coding for the same CDR3. This CDR3 is CASSLGTENTEAFF. DNA of the CDR3: TGTGCCAGCAGCTTGGGGACTGAGAACACTGAAGCTTTCTTT. V usage is TRBV11-2 and J usage is TRBJ1-1, with D tentatively TRBD1 (5 bases). Trimming shortened V by 3 bases and J by 1 base, and 9 bases separated the two germline ends. This CDR3 spans 14 amino acids. The germline CDR1 and CDR2 sequences are SGHAT and FQNNGV.

The rearrangement joins TRBV10-3 to TRBJ2-7, with D perhaps TRBD2 (5 bases). Per the germline V gene, CDR1 is ENHRY and CDR2 is SYGVKD. Trimming removed 7 bases from V and 0 bases from J, with 13 bases in between. This CDR3 has 14 amino acids. The CDR3 loop reads CAITDGLSSYEQYF. In DNA, the CDR3 is TGTGCCATCACCGACGGACTGAGCTCCTACGAGCAGTACTTC.

This clone was recorded once. The chain has TRBV7-2 and TRBJ1-4, with D hard to call. Trimming left V 6 bases short and J 5 bases short, with 13 bases between. Germline V CDR1 and CDR2: SGHTA, FQGNSA. The CDR3 loop spans 14 amino acids. The chain's CDR3 is CASSYGRSNEKLFF. The CDR3 DNA is TGTGCCAGCAGTTACGGCAGGTCGAATGAAAAACTGTTTTTT.

V usage is TRBV16 and J usage is TRBJ1-3; the D gene is possibly TRBD1 (6 bases). In germline, CDR1 is KGHSY, CDR2 FQNENV. V dropped 2 bases and J dropped 1 base, with 6 bases sitting between them. The CDR3 contains 14 residues. The CDR3 DNA follows: TGTGCCAGCAGCCAAACAGGGTCTGGAAACACCATATATTTT. Translating gives CASSQTGSGNTIYF.

This clone has a single count. The chain's CDR3 is CASSLSLNEKLFF. CDR3 DNA sequence: TGTGCCAGCAGCTTGTCCTTGAATGAAAAACTGTTTTTT. The chain joins TRBV11-2 to TRBJ1-4; D ambiguous. Trimming cost V 3 bases and J 5 bases, with 7 bases left between them. The germline V gene encodes CDR1 SGHAT and CDR2 FQNNGV. The CDR3 runs 13 residues. The variable domain in full, with the rest retrieved from reference TRBV11-2 and TRBJ1-4, is EAGVAQSPRYKIIEKRQSVAFWCNPISGHATLYWYQQILGQGPKLLIQFQNNGVVDDSQLPKDRFSAERLKGVDSTLKIQPAKLEDSAVYLCASSLSLNEKLFFGSGTQLSVL.

This chain's CDR3 is CASSIGSSGSGLIQYF. DNA of the CDR3: TGTGCCAGTAGTATAGGGTCTAGCGGGAGTGGTCTCATTCAGTACTTC. The rearrangement links TRBV19 to TRBJ2-4; 10 bases agree with TRBD2. J was trimmed by 9 bases and V by 1 base; bases with no gene match: 9. This CDR3 comprises 16 residues. From germline, CDR1 is LNHDA and CDR2 SQIVND (reference sequence).

V and J are TRBV14 and TRBJ2-5, with TRBD1 as a possible D gene (6 bases). Germline-derived CDR1 and CDR2 are SGHDN and FVKESK. The CDR3 sequence is 14 residues long. Trimming shortened V by 1 base and J by 5 bases, and 11 bases separated the two germline ends. CDR3 residues: CASSQVQGMETQYF. The CDR3, as DNA: TGTGCCAGCAGCCAAGTTCAGGGGATGGAGACCCAGTACTTC.

The chain has TRBV10-3 and TRBJ2-1; 8 bases are a match to TRBD2. V lost 4 bases, J lost 6 bases, and 5 bases stayed unmatched. CDR1 and CDR2 (germline): ENHRY, SYGVKD. The CDR3 is made up of 14 amino acids. This chain's CDR3 is CAISVREGVNEQFF. The CDR3 region has the DNA TGTGCCATCAGTGTTCGGGAGGGTGTCAATGAGCAGTTCTTC.

This rearrangement joins TRBV19 to TRBJ2-5; D may be TRBD1 (5 bases). The V end was cut by 3 bases, the J end by 2 bases, with 10 bases between. The CDR3 runs to 14 residues. The germline V gene has CDR1 LNHDA and CDR2 SQIVND (reference sequence). CDR3 DNA sequence: TGTGCCAGTAGTATTACGCGACAGCAAGAGACCCAGTACTTC. Translating gives CASSITRQQETQYF.

This clone showed up just a few times. The genes are TRBV28 and TRBJ1-4; D perhaps matches TRBD1 (6 bases). Germline V gene sequence: CDR1 MDHEN, CDR2 SYDVKM. V was clipped by 10 bases and J by 7 bases, with 13 bases between them. The CDR3 sequence is 12 residues long. CDR3 amino acids: CATTRGTEKLFF. DNA for the CDR3: TGTGCCACTACCAGGGGAACTGAAAAACTGTTTTTT.

The chain is built from TRBV6-6 and TRBJ2-2; 7 positions agree with TRBD2. Germline V gene lookup returns CDR1 MNHNY and CDR2 SVGAGI (reference sequence). Unmatched junction bases numbered 8, after V lost 6 bases and J lost 7 bases. The CDR3 is made up of 14 amino acids. CDR3 coding DNA: TGTGCCAGCAGCCGCCGAGCGGGGATCGGGGAGCTGTTTTTT. It encodes CASSRRAGIGELFF.

This clone has just a few counts. The CDR3 sequence is CASKSRGSQPQHF. CDR3 nucleotide sequence: TGTGCCAGTAAGAGCAGGGGTTCTCAGCCCCAGCATTTT. The chain links TRBV19 to TRBJ1-5; D is possibly TRBD1 (6 bases). CDR1 is LNHDA and CDR2 is SQIVND in the germline V gene (reference sequence). V lost 7 bases and J 6 bases, leaving 13 bases between the germline ends. This CDR3 contains 13 residues.

This chain connects TRBV7-9 to TRBJ1-3, with a weak D call TRBD1 (5 bases). This CDR3 is built from 16 residues. Deletions cut 3 bases from V and 3 bases from J, with 15 bases between. Germline V gene data show CDR1 as SEHNR and CDR2 as FQNEAQ (reference sequence). For the CDR3, the DNA is TGTGCCAGCAGCTTTGGGGGAGTAGACGTTGGAAACACCATATATTTT. It specifies CASSFGGVDVGNTIYF.